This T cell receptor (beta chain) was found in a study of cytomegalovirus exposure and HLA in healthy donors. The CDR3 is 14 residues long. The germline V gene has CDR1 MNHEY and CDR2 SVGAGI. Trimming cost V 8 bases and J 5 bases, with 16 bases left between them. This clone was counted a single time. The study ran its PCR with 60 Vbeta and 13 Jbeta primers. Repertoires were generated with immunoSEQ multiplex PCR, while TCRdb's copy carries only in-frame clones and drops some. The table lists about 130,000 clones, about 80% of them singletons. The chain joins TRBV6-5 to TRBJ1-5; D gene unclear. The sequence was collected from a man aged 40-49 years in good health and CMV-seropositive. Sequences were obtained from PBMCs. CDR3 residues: CASSISGAHQPQHF. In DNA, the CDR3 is TGTGCCAGCTCGATTTCGGGAGCCCATCAGCCCCAGCATTTT.